Listed here are 17 T cell receptor beta chains from one sample, sequenced in a study of cytomegalovirus exposure and HLA in healthy donors. It was with 60 Vbeta and 13 Jbeta primers that the PCR ran. Some clones are missing from TCRdb's copy, which holds only in-frame ones; the method was immunoSEQ multiplex PCR. This sample has roughly 120,000 clones, with around 10% found just once. The source material was PBMCs. The receptors come from a man aged 30 to 39 in good health and CMV-seronegative.

V usage is TRBV27 and J usage is TRBJ1-1; TRBD1 aligns across 8 bases. J was trimmed by 1 base and V by 6 bases; bases with no gene match: 4. In germline, CDR1 is MNHEY, CDR2 SMNVEV (reference sequence). This CDR3 comprises 14 residues. The CDR3 DNA follows: TGTGCCAGCAGAAGGACAGGGAGGAACACTGAAGCTTTCTTT. Translation: CASRRTGRNTEAFF.

This sequence joins TRBV4-1 and TRBJ2-5, with 12 bases identical to TRBD2. Trimming cost V 4 bases and J 2 bases; bases outside gene matches: 11. Germline-derived CDR1 and CDR2 are MGHRA and YSYEKL. This CDR3 contains 18 residues. Here the CDR3 reads CASSRGTSGFGMQETQYF. The CDR3, as DNA: TGCGCCAGCAGCCGCGGGACTAGCGGGTTTGGGATGCAAGAGACCCAGTACTTC.

The chain joins TRBV18 to TRBJ1-1; 10 bases agree with TRBD1. V shed 0 bases, J shed 4 bases, and the junction held 2 bases outside the gene matches. Germline assignment: CDR1 KGHSH and CDR2 LQKENI. This CDR3 spans 15 amino acids. The CDR3 DNA reads TGTGCCAGCTCACCACCGACAGGGGGCGTCACTGAAGCTTTCTTT. This codes for CASSPPTGGVTEAFF. Based on the CDR3 plus reference TRBV18 and TRBJ1-1, the full variable domain is NAGVMQNPRHLVRRRGQEARLRCSPMKGHSHVYWYRQLPEEGLKFMVYLQKENIIDESGMPKERFSAEFPKEGPSILRIQQVVRGDSAAYFCASSPPTGGVTEAFFGQGTRLTVV.

The chain carries TRBV5-1 and TRBJ1-1; 9 positions agree with TRBD1. The V and J ends lost 4 bases and 0 bases, in that order; junction bases with no gene match: 1. The CDR3 has 14 amino acids. In germline, CDR1 is SGHRS, CDR2 YFSETQ. For the CDR3, the DNA is TGCGCCAGCAGCAGACAGGGGGTGAACACTGAAGCTTTCTTT. As protein: CASSRQGVNTEAFF.

This chain joins TRBV5-8 and TRBJ2-3; TRBD2 matches 8 bases. Looked up from germline, CDR1 is SGHTS and CDR2 is YDEGEE. The CDR3 sequence is 15 residues long. After removal of 1 base from V and 6 bases from J, the junction contained 7 bases not matched to a gene. CDR3 protein: CASSLYAGGGDTQYF. CDR3 coding DNA: TGTGCCAGCAGCTTGTATGCGGGAGGCGGGGATACGCAGTATTTT.

In this sample, this clone turned up a few times. The V call is TRBV9, the J call TRBJ1-3; D may be TRBD1 (6 bases). The CDR3 is 14 amino acids. The V end was cut by 4 bases, the J end by 7 bases, with 15 bases between. Germline V CDR1 and CDR2: SGDLS, YYNGEE. The CDR3 spells CASSSPGQGNTIYF. In DNA, the CDR3 is TGTGCCAGCAGCAGCCCGGGACAAGGTAACACCATATATTTT.

This clone was seen a few times. V and J are TRBV6-5 and TRBJ2-7, with TRBD1 matching 8 bases. The V gene's germline CDR1 is MNHEY and CDR2 SVGAGI. The CDR3 spans 14 residues. Germline trimming cut 8 bases from V and 4 bases from J; bases unmatched to any gene: 10. CDR3 nucleotide sequence: TGTGCCAGCGCCTTTGGGACAGGAGGATACGAGCAGTACTTC. Its translation is CASAFGTGGYEQYF.

This clone was detected only a few times. Written as DNA, the CDR3 is TGCAGCGTTGGGGGGGACAACACTGAAGCTTTCTTT. As protein: CSVGGDNTEAFF. This rearrangement joins TRBV29-1 to TRBJ1-1; possible D gene TRBD1, 5 bases. Germline lookup yields CDR1 SQVTM and CDR2 ANQGSEA. The CDR3 runs 12 residues. The ends were cut back, 4 bases at V and 2 bases at J, with 8 bases in the middle.

V and J are TRBV6-1 and TRBJ2-7, with D perhaps TRBD1 (6 bases). V was clipped by 4 bases and J by 6 bases, with 16 bases between them. This CDR3 comprises 14 residues. The germline V gene has CDR1 MNHNS and CDR2 SASEGT. CDR3 DNA sequence: TGTGCCAGCAGTGCGAGGACAGAGGGGACCGAGCAGTACTTC. Its protein is CASSARTEGTEQYF.

J is TRBJ2-3 and V is TRBV7-2, with 9 bases lining up with TRBD2. Germline V CDR1 and CDR2: SGHTA, FQGNSA. This CDR3 spans 21 amino acids. The ends lost 0 bases at V and 3 bases at J; junction bases unmatched: 19. DNA of the CDR3: TGTGCCAGCAGCTTAGCCTATAGAAGGAGGGCTTGGCGGGAGGGTACAGATACGCAGTATTTT. Protein product: CASSLAYRRRAWREGTDTQYF.

This clone was detected a few times. The CDR3 loop is CASRLSGEYYEQYF. Written as DNA, the CDR3 is TGTGCCAGCAGATTATCAGGGGAGTACTACGAGCAGTACTTC. J is TRBJ2-7 and V is TRBV7-9; D possibly corresponds to TRBD1 (6 bases). Per the germline V gene, CDR1 is SEHNR and CDR2 is FQNEAQ (reference sequence). Between the trimmed V and J ends, which lost 6 bases and 3 bases, there was a span of 15 bases. The CDR3 sequence is 14 residues long.

This clone has a single count. The chain couples TRBV28 to TRBJ1-1; possible D gene TRBD1, 5 bases. V was pared by 7 bases and J by 6 bases, with 12 bases between. Germline CDR1 is MDHEN and CDR2 is SYDVKM. This CDR3 contains 12 residues. This CDR3 is CASIGGTAEAFF. Written as DNA, the CDR3 is TGTGCCAGCATTGGGGGGACGGCTGAAGCTTTCTTT.

This chain links TRBV27 with TRBJ2-3; 8 bases agree with TRBD2. V gave up 7 bases and J gave up 6 bases; unmatched junction bases: 9. The CDR3 totals 14 residues. The germline V gene encodes CDR1 MNHEY and CDR2 SMNVEV (reference sequence). The CDR3 region is CASTSLGGRDTQYF. The CDR3 nucleotides read TGTGCCAGCACCTCATTGGGCGGGAGGGATACGCAGTATTTT.

This clone was detected a few times. The chain has TRBV10-3 and TRBJ2-1; 10 bases align to TRBD2. J gave up 1 base and V 0 bases, and 6 bases lay outside the gene matches. The CDR3 length is 18 residues. The V gene's germline CDR1 is ENHRY and CDR2 SYGVKD. The CDR3 is CAISESASGGGSYNEQFF. The DNA for the CDR3 is TGTGCCATCAGTGAGTCAGCTAGCGGGGGAGGGTCCTACAATGAGCAGTTCTTC.

This clone occurred a few times. The J gene is TRBJ2-5, the V gene TRBV11-2, with TRBD2 identical over 12 bases. Losses at the gene ends were 5 bases for V and 4 bases for J; bases not matched to a gene: 8. Germline-derived CDR1 and CDR2 are SGHAT and FQNNGV. The CDR3 covers 16 residues. The DNA of the CDR3 is TGTGCCAGCAGCGGGTGGACTAGCGGGGCCAGAGAGACCCAGTACTTC. Protein: CASSGWTSGARETQYF.

This clone has just a few counts. The chain combines TRBV9 with TRBJ2-5; tentative D call: TRBD2 (6 bases). Between the trimmed V and J ends, which lost 2 bases and 5 bases, there was a span of 19 bases. The CDR3 is 16 amino acids. CDR1 is SGDLS, CDR2 YYNGEE, per germline. DNA of the CDR3: TGTGCCAGCAGCGTCTCCGGGGGACCAAGCGGGGAGACCCAGTACTTC. Protein: CASSVSGGPSGETQYF.

To note about this clone: Different DNA sequences within this sample yield the same CDR3. This chain uses TRBV6-5 with TRBJ1-2, with 10 bases aligning to TRBD1. Germline V gene lookup returns CDR1 MNHEY and CDR2 SVGAGI. This CDR3 region has 16 residues. V was clipped by 0 bases and J by 4 bases; unmatched bases: 5. The CDR3 DNA is TGTGCCAGCAGTTACTCGAGGACAGGGGGAGGCTATGGCTACACCTTC. Translating it yields CASSYSRTGGGYGYTF.